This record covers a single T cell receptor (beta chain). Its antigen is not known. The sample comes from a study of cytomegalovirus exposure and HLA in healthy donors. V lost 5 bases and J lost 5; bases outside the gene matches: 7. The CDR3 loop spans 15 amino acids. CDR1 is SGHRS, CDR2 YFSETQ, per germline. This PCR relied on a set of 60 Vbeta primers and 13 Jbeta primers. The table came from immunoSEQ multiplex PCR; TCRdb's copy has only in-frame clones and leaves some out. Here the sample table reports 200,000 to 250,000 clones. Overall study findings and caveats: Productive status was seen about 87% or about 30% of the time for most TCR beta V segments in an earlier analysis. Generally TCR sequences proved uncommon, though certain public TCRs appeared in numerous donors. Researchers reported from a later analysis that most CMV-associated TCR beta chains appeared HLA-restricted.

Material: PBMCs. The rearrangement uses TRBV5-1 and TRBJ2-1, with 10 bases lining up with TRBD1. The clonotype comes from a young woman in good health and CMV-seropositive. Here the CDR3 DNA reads TGCGCCAGCAGAGACCGGGACAGGGGTCACAATGAGCAGTTCTTC. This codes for CASRDRDRGHNEQFF.